This record concerns one T cell receptor (beta chain) sequence. Profiled with immunoSEQ multiplex PCR; TCRdb holds only in-frame clones, not every one. The table has 150,000 or so clones, more than 85% seen once; the top ten hold under 7%. This CDR3 comprises 15 residues. The germline V gene has CDR1 MDHEN and CDR2 SYDVKM. Between the trimmed V and J ends, which lost 3 bases and 5 bases, there was a span of 16 bases. The data were taken from a study of control samples from healthy donors and cancer patients. The chain is built from TRBV28 and TRBJ1-2; weak D call: TRBD1 (6 bases). The sequence derives from a man in his late teens or twenties in good health. Material for sequencing was blood. CDR3 DNA: TGTGCCAGCAGTTTTAGGGGGGGCGGCGGTTATGGCTACACCTTC. Protein: CASSFRGGGGYGYTF.